The rows below give T cell receptor beta chains drawn from one sample of a study of T cells after posttransplantation cyclophosphamide. The repertoire was sequenced with immunoSEQ multiplex PCR; TCRdb's copy has only in-frame clones and lacks some. Seen here are 1,800 or so clones, roughly two thirds observed once, and the top ten hold roughly a third. Material: CD8+ T cells sorted from PBMCs, obtained after allogeneic stem cell transplant with posttransplant cyclophosphamide. Receptor source: a young adult male patient who received an allogeneic stem cell transplant from a related donor, was CMV-positive, and had acute GVHD only. Some T cells may be provided by the graft donor. Both conserved end residues are part of each CDR3. Fields, in order: V gene, D gene, clone size, J gene, CDR3 DNA, CDR3 protein. A D gene is named only where the DNA matches it firmly. The listing skips clone size in some rows; elsewhere it reads once, few, many or a size class.

V gene: TRBV28; D gene: TRBD1; clone size: -; J gene: TRBJ1-5; CDR3 DNA: TGTGCCAGCAGTTTAGGGAGACAGGGAGTATACCAGCCCCAGCATTTT; CDR3 protein: CASSLGRQGVYQPQHF
V gene: TRBV28; D gene: -; clone size: medium-sized; J gene: TRBJ2-3; CDR3 DNA: TGTGCCAGCACCCCGGAAGAGGGTTTAGTTTTGTCAGATACGCAGTATTTT; CDR3 protein: CASTPEEGLVLSDTQYF
V gene: TRBV29-1; D gene: -; clone size: -; J gene: TRBJ1-2; CDR3 DNA: TGCAGCGTTGAAGGCGACTATGGCTACACCTTC; CDR3 protein: CSVEGDYGYTF
V gene: TRBV7-9; D gene: TRBD1; clone size: -; J gene: TRBJ2-2; CDR3 DNA: TGTGCCAGCAGCTTCCGACAGGGTACGAACACCGGGGAGCTGTTTTTT; CDR3 protein: CASSFRQGTNTGELFF
V gene: TRBV5-5; D gene: TRBD1; clone size: -; J gene: TRBJ1-4; CDR3 DNA: TGTGCCAGCAGTTTCGGACAGGCAGGTTATGAAAAACTGTTTTTT; CDR3 protein: CASSFGQAGYEKLFF
V gene: TRBV4-3; D gene: -; clone size: -; J gene: TRBJ2-6; CDR3 DNA: TGCGCCAGCAGCCAAGATTTGCTAATTTCGGACAGTCTCTTCTCTGGGGCCAACGTCCTGACTTTC; CDR3 protein: CASSQDLLISDSLFSGANVLTF
V gene: TRBV5-5; D gene: -; clone size: medium-sized; J gene: TRBJ1-1; CDR3 DNA: TGTGCCAGCAGCTCCCAGGGAACTGAAGCTTTCTTT; CDR3 protein: CASSSQGTEAFF
V gene: TRBV28; D gene: -; clone size: -; J gene: TRBJ1-2; CDR3 DNA: TGTGCCAGCAGTTCCCTCGAGGATTATGGCTACACCTTC; CDR3 protein: CASSSLEDYGYTF
V gene: TRBV13; D gene: TRBD1; clone size: -; J gene: TRBJ1-2; CDR3 DNA: TGTGCCAGCAGCTTAGGGACAGGGAGCTATGGCTACACCTTC; CDR3 protein: CASSLGTGSYGYTF
V gene: TRBV5-1; D gene: -; clone size: few; J gene: TRBJ1-1; CDR3 DNA: TGCGCCAGCAACTCCCCCACAGAAGAAGCTTTCTTT; CDR3 protein: CASNSPTEEAFF
V gene: TRBV4-2; D gene: TRBD2; clone size: -; J gene: TRBJ2-1; CDR3 DNA: TGTGCCAGCAGCCAAGTTGGGGGACTAGGGAATCATGAGCAGTTCTTC; CDR3 protein: CASSQVGGLGNHEQFF
V gene: TRBV7-9; D gene: -; clone size: -; J gene: TRBJ2-3; CDR3 DNA: TGTGCCAGTGGACAGCACACAGATACGCAGTATTTT; CDR3 protein: CASGQHTDTQYF
V gene: TRBV5-4; D gene: -; clone size: -; J gene: TRBJ2-5; CDR3 DNA: TGTGCCAGCAGCTTGTACCGAGGGGAGACCCAGTACTTC; CDR3 protein: CASSLYRGETQYF